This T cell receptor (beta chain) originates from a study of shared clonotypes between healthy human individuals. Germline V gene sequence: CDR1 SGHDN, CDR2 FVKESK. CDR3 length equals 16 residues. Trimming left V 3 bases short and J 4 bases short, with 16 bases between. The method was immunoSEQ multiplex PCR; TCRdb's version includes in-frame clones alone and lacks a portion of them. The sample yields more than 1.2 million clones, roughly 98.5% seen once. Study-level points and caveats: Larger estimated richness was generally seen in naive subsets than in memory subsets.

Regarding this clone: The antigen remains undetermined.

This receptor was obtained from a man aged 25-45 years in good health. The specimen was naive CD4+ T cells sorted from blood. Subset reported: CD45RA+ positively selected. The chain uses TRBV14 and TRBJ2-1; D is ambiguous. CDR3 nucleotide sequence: TGTGCCAGCAGCCAGACTTCAAGCGACGTTTACAATGAGCAGTTCTTC. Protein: CASSQTSSDVYNEQFF.